Described below is a single TCR beta chain sequence and its context. In this sample, this clonotype turned up many times. This clone's antigen is unknown. Per-base quality was not reported, and no clone a single base away is much larger than it. V loses 4 bases, J loses 2 bases, and the germline ends lie 17 bases apart. The cysteine opens and the phenylalanine closes a CDR3 of 16 amino acids. The only DNA kept is the CDR3, 48 bases in frame from the first base. The data were obtained in a study of identical twins (dated by TCRdb to the mid-2010s). In terms of the full investigation: The study deep-sequenced TCR alpha and beta repertoires from monozygotic twins, unrelated adults of various ages and cord blood to test whether fetal clonotypes persist. To rule out contamination, the twin experiments were replicated at different times with different library preparation protocols. The investigation overall reported the following: In beta out-of-frame sequences, excess twin sharing was weaker, because having fewer shared sequences lowered the signal-to-noise ratio. Compared with coincidental sharing between unrelated individuals, out-of-frame TCR alpha sequences shared between twins showed an excess of sequences with low generation probability. In monozygotic twins, out-of-frame TCR alpha sharing was systematically underestimated by recombination models, although the models agreed with sharing between unrelated individuals. Abundant cord blood beta clonotypes had fewer insertions, young adult naive repertoires showed a similar but weaker trend, and memory repertoires showed no such trend. Conclusions relied on cross-sectional statistical analysis, since the same donors could not be followed over many years. Invariant T cells such as MAIT and iNKT could partly confound zero-insertion analyses, although diverse VJ usage argued against such confounding for most clonotypes.

Every donor was a healthy Caucasian. The twin cohort consisted of three pairs of female monozygotic twins, all aged about 18 to 30 years. RNA for TCR libraries was isolated from peripheral blood mononuclear cells. The library came from 5' RACE. Instrument on record: Illumina HiSeq 2000. Template switching introduced a universal primer binding site; the final cDNA contained a unique molecular identifier, enabling accurate counting of TCR cDNA molecules. Specific primers in the conserved constant-segment region were used to synthesize first-strand cDNA for the TCR alpha and beta chains. Each cDNA library was double barcoded, with a SMART-Mk sample barcode plus Illumina barcodes, to control for contamination. Two successive PCR steps introduced TruSeq adapter sequences along with Illumina sample barcodes. The TCR alpha and beta cDNA libraries were sequenced on the Illumina HiSeq platform using custom primers. The original pipeline was this. Unique molecular identifiers were extracted from raw reads with MiGEC, and CDR3 positions were determined with MiXCR. Recombination models were inferred per individual with the repgenHMM and IGoR tools using an EM algorithm. Shared clonotypes were analyzed with the tcR package in R, and sharing was normalized by the product of cloneset sizes. To study raw recombination free of thymic and clonal selection effects, out-of-frame nonproductive sequences were analyzed. TCRdb itself trimmed the public reads at Q25 with fastp, ran MiXCR and retained productive beta chains. For every CDR3 protein sequence, its rows merge into one entry that carries the most common genes and DNA. In this record, the V and J calls reflect TCRdb's handling and not the investigators' own analysis. Within this sample are nearly 650,000 distinct CDR3 sequences, with roughly 7.1% of them counted one time only. Around 1.6% of the sample goes to the ten largest clones.

The sample also formed part of further work on yellow fever vaccine responses in identical twins. The second study's authors report: According to the authors, the vaccine-induced T cell response in identical twins seemed to be partly convergent and partly specific to each individual. In the study, vaccine-responding T cell clones were precisely tracked in identical twins.

The sample consisted of PBMCs. The chain is made from TRBV12-3 or TRBV12-4 and TRBJ2-5, with the D gene not confidently named. This receptor was identified in a woman between 18 and 29 years old in good health. The CDR3 amino acid sequence is: CASSSRNGHGQETQYF. DNA sequence: TGTGCCAGCAGTTCCAGAAATGGGCACGGACAAGAGACCCAGTACTTC.